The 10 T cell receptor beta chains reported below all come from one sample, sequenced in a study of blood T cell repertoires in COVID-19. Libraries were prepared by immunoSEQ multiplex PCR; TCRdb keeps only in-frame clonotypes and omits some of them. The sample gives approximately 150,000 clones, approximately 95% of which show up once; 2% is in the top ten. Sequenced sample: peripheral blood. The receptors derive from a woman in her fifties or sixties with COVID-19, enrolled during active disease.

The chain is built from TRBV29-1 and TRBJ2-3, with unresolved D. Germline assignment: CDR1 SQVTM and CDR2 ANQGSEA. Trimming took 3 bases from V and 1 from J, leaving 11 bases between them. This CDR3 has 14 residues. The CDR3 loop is CSVDQAEGTDTQYF. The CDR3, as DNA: TGCAGCGTTGATCAGGCAGAAGGCACAGATACGCAGTATTTT.

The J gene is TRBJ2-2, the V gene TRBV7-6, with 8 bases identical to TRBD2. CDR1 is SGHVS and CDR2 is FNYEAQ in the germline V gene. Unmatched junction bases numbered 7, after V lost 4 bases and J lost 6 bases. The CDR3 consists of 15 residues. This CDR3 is CASSSGLGGAGELFF. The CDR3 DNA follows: TGTGCCAGCAGCTCGGGACTAGGCGGGGCCGGGGAGCTGTTTTTT.

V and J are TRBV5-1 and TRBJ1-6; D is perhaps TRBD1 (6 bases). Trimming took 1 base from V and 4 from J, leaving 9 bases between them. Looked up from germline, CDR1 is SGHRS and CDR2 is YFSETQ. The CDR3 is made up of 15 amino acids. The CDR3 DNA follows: TGCGCCAGCAGCTTGAACAGGGTTTATAATTCACCCCTCCACTTT. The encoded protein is CASSLNRVYNSPLHF.

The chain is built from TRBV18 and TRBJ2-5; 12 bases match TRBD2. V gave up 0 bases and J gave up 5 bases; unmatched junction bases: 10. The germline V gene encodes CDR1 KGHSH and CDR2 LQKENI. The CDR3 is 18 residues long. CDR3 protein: CASSPPLASGGALETQYF. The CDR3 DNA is TGTGCCAGCTCACCACCGCTCGCTAGCGGGGGGGCCCTGGAGACCCAGTACTTC.

CDR3 residues: CASSGQGFFTEAFF. As DNA, the CDR3 is TGTGCCAGCAGTGGACAGGGATTCTTCACTGAAGCTTTCTTT. The chain carries TRBV5-6 and TRBJ1-1; 8 nucleotides agree with TRBD1. Trimming cost V 5 bases and J 4 bases; bases outside gene matches: 7. CDR1 and CDR2 (germline): SGHDT, YYEEEE. The CDR3 length is 14 residues.

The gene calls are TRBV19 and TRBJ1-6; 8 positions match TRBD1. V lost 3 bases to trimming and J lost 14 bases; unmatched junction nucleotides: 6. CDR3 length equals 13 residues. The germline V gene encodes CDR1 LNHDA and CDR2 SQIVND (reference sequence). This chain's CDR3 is CASSMGQAGTLHF. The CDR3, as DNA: TGTGCCAGTAGTATGGGACAGGCCGGCACCCTCCACTTT.

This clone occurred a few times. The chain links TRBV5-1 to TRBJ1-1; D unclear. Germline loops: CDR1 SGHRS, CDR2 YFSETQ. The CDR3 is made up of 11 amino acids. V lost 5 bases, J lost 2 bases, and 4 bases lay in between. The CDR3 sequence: CASRQNTEAFF. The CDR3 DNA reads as TGCGCCAGCAGACAAAACACTGAAGCTTTCTTT.

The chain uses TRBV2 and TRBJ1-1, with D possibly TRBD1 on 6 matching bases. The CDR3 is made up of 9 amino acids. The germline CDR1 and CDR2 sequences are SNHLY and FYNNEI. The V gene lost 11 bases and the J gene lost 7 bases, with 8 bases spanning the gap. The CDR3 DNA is TGTGCCTTACAGGGTGAAGCTTTCTTT. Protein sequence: CALQGEAFF.

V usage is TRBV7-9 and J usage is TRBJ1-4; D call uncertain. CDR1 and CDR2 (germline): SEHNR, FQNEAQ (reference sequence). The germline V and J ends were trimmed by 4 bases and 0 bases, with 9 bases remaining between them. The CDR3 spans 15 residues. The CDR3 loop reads CASSSPLATNEKLFF. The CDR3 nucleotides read TGTGCCAGCAGCTCTCCTCTTGCAACTAATGAAAAACTGTTTTTT.

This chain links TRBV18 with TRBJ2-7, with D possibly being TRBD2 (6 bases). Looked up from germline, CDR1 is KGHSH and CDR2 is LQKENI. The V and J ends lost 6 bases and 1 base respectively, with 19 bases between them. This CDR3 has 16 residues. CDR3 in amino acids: CASSPGRGVFSYEQYF. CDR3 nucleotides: TGTGCCAGCTCCCCCGGGCGGGGTGTATTTTCCTACGAGCAGTACTTC.